The sequence of this T cell receptor (beta chain) was determined in a study of blood T cell repertoires in COVID-19. The method was immunoSEQ multiplex PCR; TCRdb's version includes in-frame clones alone and lacks a portion of them. Counted here are roughly 200,000 clones, 85% occurring once; the ten biggest clones make up around a sixth. The germline V gene encodes CDR1 SQVTM and CDR2 ANQGSEA. The ends lost 1 base at V and 4 bases at J; junction bases unmatched: 5. The CDR3 covers 15 residues. The specimen sequenced was PBMCs or T cells enriched from blood (not recorded which). The clonotype originates from a man aged 40-49 years who had recovered from COVID-19. This sequence joins TRBV29-1 and TRBJ2-1; 9 nucleotides agree with TRBD2. Written as DNA, the CDR3 is TGCAGCGTTGAAGGCGGGACTAGCTCTTACAATGAGCAGTTCTTC. Amino acids: CSVEGGTSSYNEQFF.